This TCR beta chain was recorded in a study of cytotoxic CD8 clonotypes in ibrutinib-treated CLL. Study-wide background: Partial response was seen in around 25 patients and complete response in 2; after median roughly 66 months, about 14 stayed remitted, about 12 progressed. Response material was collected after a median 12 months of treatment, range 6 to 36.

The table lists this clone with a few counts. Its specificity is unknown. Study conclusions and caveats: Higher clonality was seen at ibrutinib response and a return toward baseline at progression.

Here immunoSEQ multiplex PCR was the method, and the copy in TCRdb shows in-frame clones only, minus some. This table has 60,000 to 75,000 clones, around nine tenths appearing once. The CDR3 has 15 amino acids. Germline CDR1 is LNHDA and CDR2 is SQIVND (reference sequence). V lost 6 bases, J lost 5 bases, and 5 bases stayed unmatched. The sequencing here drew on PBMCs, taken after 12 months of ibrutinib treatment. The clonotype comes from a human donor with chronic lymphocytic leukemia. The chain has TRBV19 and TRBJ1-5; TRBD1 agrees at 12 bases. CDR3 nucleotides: TGTGCCAGTAGAAGGGACAGGGGGCCTGATCAGCCCCAGCATTTT. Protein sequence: CASRRDRGPDQPQHF.